The 20 T cell receptor beta chains presented below share a single source sample, sequenced in a study of CD8 T cells in ankylosing spondylitis. TCRdb re-analysed the 5' RACE reads in MiXCR, keeping a single row per CDR3 protein. The table includes approximately 30,000 distinct CDR3 sequences, more than 5.5% detected once. Sequenced: blood, either unsorted or a sorted T cell fraction (not recorded which). The receptors were sampled from a male donor with ankylosing spondylitis or in good health (not recorded which).

The chain joins TRBV19 to TRBJ2-7, with TRBD2 as a possible D gene (6 bases). V lost 9 bases and J 3 bases, leaving 15 bases between the germline ends. Germline-derived CDR1 and CDR2 are LNHDA and SQIVND (reference sequence). There are 13 residues in the CDR3. The CDR3 DNA reads as TGTGCCAGCGGCCCCAGGCGGGACTACGAGCAGTACTTC. Its translation is CASGPRRDYEQYF.

This clonotype was observed many times. The rearrangement joins TRBV27 to TRBJ1-6; D remains unclear. The germline gives CDR1 MNHEY, CDR2 SMNVEV (reference sequence). V dropped 3 bases and J dropped 7 bases, with 10 bases sitting between them. This CDR3 has 14 residues. The CDR3 DNA sequence: TGTGCCAGCAGTTTGAGGGAAGACAATTCACCCCTCCACTTT. It translates to CASSLREDNSPLHF.

This clonotype appeared many times. The rearrangement uses TRBV11-3 and TRBJ2-7; perhaps TRBD1 as D (6 bases). The germline gives CDR1 SGHNT, CDR2 YENEEA. The CDR3 loop spans 13 amino acids. The germline V and J ends were trimmed by 2 bases and 3 bases, with 8 bases remaining between them. CDR3 DNA: TGTGCCAGCAGCTTACTCAGGGGCTACGAGCAGTACTTC. Translated: CASSLLRGYEQYF.

This clonotype appeared once. The genes are TRBV5-4 and TRBJ2-2, with TRBD1 matching 7 bases. Germline CDR1 reads SGHNT; CDR2 reads YYREEE (reference sequence). CDR3 length equals 14 residues. Trimming cost V 8 bases and J 6 bases; bases outside gene matches: 10. The CDR3: CARSRGGQSGELFF. As DNA, the CDR3 is TGTGCCAGGAGCCGTGGGGGACAGTCCGGGGAGCTGTTTTTT.

This clonotype has just a few counts. The rearrangement joins TRBV7-9 to TRBJ2-3, with 11 bases that match TRBD2. Germline V gene data show CDR1 as SEHNR and CDR2 as FQNEAQ (reference sequence). This CDR3 comprises 15 residues. V was clipped by 8 bases and J by 2 bases; unmatched bases: 6. In DNA, the CDR3 is TGTGCCAGCGTCGGACTAGCGGGTCTCACAGATACGCAGTATTTT. Protein: CASVGLAGLTDTQYF. Full variable domain (remainder filled in from reference TRBV7-9 and TRBJ2-3): DTGVSQNPRHKITKRGQNVTFRCDPISEHNRLYWYRQTLGQGPEFLTYFQNEAQLEKSRLLSDRFSAERPKGSFSTLEIQRTEQGDSAMYLCASVGLAGLTDTQYFGPGTRLTVL.

The gene calls are TRBV7-9 and TRBJ2-1; tentative D call: TRBD1 (5 bases). The CDR3 is made up of 11 amino acids. Trimming cost V 5 bases and J 10 bases, with 9 bases left between them. Germline CDR1 is SEHNR and CDR2 is FQNEAQ (reference sequence). The CDR3 sequence is CASSPQVEQFF. CDR3 sequence (DNA): TGTGCCAGCAGCCCACAGGTAGAGCAGTTCTTC.

The chain combines TRBV15 with TRBJ2-5; D possibly matches TRBD1 or TRBD2 (5 bases each). The CDR3 is 15 residues long. From germline, CDR1 is LNHNV and CDR2 YYDKDF (reference sequence). The V end was cut by 5 bases, the J end by 1 base, with 14 bases between. The CDR3 bases are TGTGCCACCAGCCGCAACCCGGGGCCCCAAGAGACCCAGTACTTC. Its protein product is CATSRNPGPQETQYF.

In its sample, this clonotype was seen many times. This chain uses TRBV5-1 with TRBJ2-1; 10 bases line up with TRBD1. CDR1 SGHRS and CDR2 YFSETQ come from the germline V gene. Germline trimming cut 4 bases from V and 0 bases from J; bases unmatched to any gene: 4. This CDR3 is 16 amino acids long. CDR3 loop: CASSARTGGSYNEQFF. For the CDR3, the DNA is TGCGCCAGCAGCGCTAGGACAGGGGGCTCCTACAATGAGCAGTTCTTC.

This clonotype came up many times. The chain employs TRBV19 and TRBJ2-1; D uncertain. V lost 9 bases to trimming and J lost 8 bases, with 8 bases between them. CDR1 LNHDA and CDR2 SQIVND come from the germline V gene (reference sequence). The CDR3 has 10 residues. The DNA for the CDR3 is TGTGCCAGCCGGAGAGATGAGCAGTTCTTC. Translation: CASRRDEQFF.

This clonotype showed up many times. The chain carries TRBV20-1 and TRBJ2-3; D gene unclear. This CDR3 has 11 amino acids. Germline assignment: CDR1 DFQATT and CDR2 SNEGSKA (reference sequence). V lost 5 bases and J lost 6, with 9 bases in between. CDR3 residues: CSADPGDTQYF. CDR3 in DNA: TGCAGTGCTGATCCCGGGGATACGCAGTATTTT.

This clonotype came up many times. This rearrangement joins TRBV5-5 to TRBJ1-1, with TRBD1 matching 7 bases. Looked up from germline, CDR1 is SGHKS and CDR2 is YYEKEE (reference sequence). The V gene end was trimmed by 5 bases and the J gene end by 3 bases; junction bases not matched to a gene: 4. The CDR3 contains 13 residues. The CDR3 DNA is TGTGCCAGCAGTTCAGGGGGTGACACTGAAGCTTTCTTT. Amino acids: CASSSGGDTEAFF.

V is TRBV11-2 and J is TRBJ2-3; 8 nucleotides line up with TRBD1. This CDR3 spans 21 amino acids. The ends lost 3 bases at V and 0 bases at J; junction bases unmatched: 20. Germline V gene sequence: CDR1 SGHAT, CDR2 FQNNGV. The CDR3 DNA reads as TGTGCCAGCAGCTTTCACCTTACCGACAGGGGTAGCAGAACTAGCACAGATACGCAGTATTTT. Protein: CASSFHLTDRGSRTSTDTQYF.

The sample holds many counts of this clonotype. The chain carries TRBV27 and TRBJ2-5, with TRBD2 matching over 9 bases. Germline trimming cut 6 bases from V and 3 bases from J; bases unmatched to any gene: 11. Germline CDR1 reads MNHEY; CDR2 reads SMNVEV (reference sequence). CDR3 length: 16 residues. The CDR3 sequence: CASSAAAAGGKETQYF. The CDR3 DNA reads as TGTGCCAGCAGCGCGGCGGCTGCGGGAGGGAAAGAGACCCAGTACTTC.

This clonotype occurred many times. The genes are TRBV7-8 and TRBJ2-3, with 11 nucleotides matching TRBD2. The CDR3 covers 17 residues. Germline lookup yields CDR1 SGHVS and CDR2 FQNEAQ. V shed 4 bases, J shed 5 bases, and the junction held 11 bases outside the gene matches. DNA of the CDR3: TGTGCCAGCAGCTCCCGGCTAAGACTAGCGGGAATAGATACGCAGTATTTT. It is translated as CASSSRLRLAGIDTQYF. The complete variable domain, with remaining parts taken from reference TRBV7-8 and TRBJ2-3, reads GAGVSQSPRYKVAKRGQDVALRCDPISGHVSLFWYQQALGQGPEFLTYFQNEAQLDKSGLPSDRFFAERPEGSVSTLKIQRTQQEDSAVYLCASSSRLRLAGIDTQYFGPGTRLTVL.

This clonotype was counted at least ten times. This chain links TRBV3-1 with TRBJ2-2, with a weak D call TRBD2 (6 bases). Germline loops: CDR1 LGHDT, CDR2 YNNKEL (reference sequence). There are 13 residues in the CDR3. V shed 0 bases and J shed 10 bases, with 9 bases lying between them. Here the CDR3 reads CASSQDGREELFF. The CDR3 coding sequence is TGTGCCAGCAGCCAAGATGGGCGGGAGGAGCTGTTTTTT.

Details on this clonotype: This may come from a read error, since a much larger clone is one base off. This rearrangement joins TRBV13 to TRBJ2-7; 7 bases align to TRBD2. Germline CDR1 reads PRHDT; CDR2 reads FYEKMQ (reference sequence). This CDR3 has 15 residues. Here the CDR3 reads CASSLRASGNYEHYF. DNA of the CDR3: TGTGCCAGCAGCCTCAGGGCTAGCGGTAACTACGAGCATTACTTC.

This clonotype was picked up many times. The chain combines TRBV3-1 with TRBJ2-1; no firm D call. V lost 4 bases to trimming and J lost 6 bases, with 13 bases between them. Germline V lookup: CDR1 LGHDT, CDR2 YNNKEL (reference sequence). The CDR3 length is 14 residues. The CDR3, as DNA: TGTGCCAGCAGCCTAAATACCCCCACCAATGAGCAGTTCTTC. Translated, it gives CASSLNTPTNEQFF.

The genes are TRBV10-3 and TRBJ2-7; 8 nucleotides align to TRBD2. This CDR3 contains 15 residues. The germline V gene has CDR1 ENHRY and CDR2 SYGVKD. Trimming cost V 6 bases and J 5 bases; bases outside gene matches: 12. The CDR3, as DNA: TGTGCCATCAGGGGGGGTGAGCGGGAGCTCAACGAGCAGTACTTC. It specifies CAIRGGERELNEQYF.

The table lists this clonotype with many counts. The chain employs TRBV10-3 and TRBJ2-5; the D is unclear. From germline, CDR1 is ENHRY and CDR2 SYGVKD. The CDR3 length is 13 residues. V gave up 3 bases and J gave up 1 base, with 6 bases separating them. In DNA form, the CDR3 reads TGTGCCATCAGTGACCGGGTCCAAGAGACCCAGTACTTC. Translated: CAISDRVQETQYF.

This clonotype was picked up many times. One junction end disagrees with the germline gene, perhaps due to a read error. The rearrangement links TRBV5-1 to TRBJ2-1, with D perhaps given as TRBD1 or TRBD2 (7 bases each). The CDR3 extends over 16 amino acids. Germline loops: CDR1 SGHRS, CDR2 YFSETQ. The CDR3: CASNNQGGGGYSEQFF. The CDR3 DNA follows: TGCGCCAGCAACAATCAGGGGGGGGGTGGGTACAGTGAGCAGTTCTTC.